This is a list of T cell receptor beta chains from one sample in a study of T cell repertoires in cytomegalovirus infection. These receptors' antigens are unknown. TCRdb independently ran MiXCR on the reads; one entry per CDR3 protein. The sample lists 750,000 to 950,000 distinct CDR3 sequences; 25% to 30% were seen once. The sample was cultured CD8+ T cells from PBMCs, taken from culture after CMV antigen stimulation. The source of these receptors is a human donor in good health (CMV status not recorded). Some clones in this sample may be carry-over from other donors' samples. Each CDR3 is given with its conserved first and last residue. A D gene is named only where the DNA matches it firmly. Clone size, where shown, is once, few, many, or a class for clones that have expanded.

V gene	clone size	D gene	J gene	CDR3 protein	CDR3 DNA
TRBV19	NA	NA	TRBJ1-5	CASWGPGRTYSNQPQHF	TGTGCCAGCTGGGGGCCAGGACGGACGTATAGCAATCAGCCCCAGCATTTT
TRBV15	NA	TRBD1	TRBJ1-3	CATNRVGQGTDGNTIYF	TGTGCCACCAACAGAGTAGGACAGGGAACGGACGGAAACACCATATATTTT
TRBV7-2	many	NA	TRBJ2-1	CASSFLLAEYNEQFF	TGTGCCAGCAGCTTTCTGTTAGCGGAATACAATGAGCAGTTCTTC
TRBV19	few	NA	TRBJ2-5	CASSILAEQETQYF	TGTGCCAGTAGTATATTGGCAGAACAAGAGACCCAGTACTTC
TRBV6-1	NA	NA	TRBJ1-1	CASLKGSLEAFF	TGTGCCAGTCTTAAGGGTTCACTTGAAGCTTTCTTT
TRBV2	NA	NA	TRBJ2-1	CASEGLPWDNEQFF	TGTGCCAGCGAGGGCCTCCCCTGGGACAATGAGCAGTTCTTC
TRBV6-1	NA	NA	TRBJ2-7	CASSAGEQYF	TGTGCCAGCAGTGCTGGTGAGCAGTACTTC
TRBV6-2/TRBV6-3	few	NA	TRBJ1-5	CASSYEGYQPQHF	TGTGCCAGCAGTTACGAAGGATATCAGCCCCAGCATTTT
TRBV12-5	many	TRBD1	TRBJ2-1	CASGPTGTGGLNEQFF	TGTGCTAGTGGACCTACCGGGACAGGGGGCTTGAATGAGCAGTTCTTC
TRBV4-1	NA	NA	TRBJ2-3	CASSQEAVTQYF	TGCGCCAGCAGCCAAGAGGCTGTGACGCAGTATTTT
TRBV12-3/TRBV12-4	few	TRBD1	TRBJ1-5	CASRVGTGLDQPQHF	TGTGCCAGCAGGGTCGGGACAGGGCTCGATCAGCCCCAGCATTTT
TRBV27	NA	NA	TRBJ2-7	CASRNKPQGSSYEQYF	TGTGCCAGCAGGAACAAACCACAGGGAAGCTCCTACGAGCAGTACTTC
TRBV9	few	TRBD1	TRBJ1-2	CASSEGTGINYGYTF	TGTGCCAGCAGCGAGGGGACAGGGATAAACTATGGCTACACCTTC
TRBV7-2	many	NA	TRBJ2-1	CASSLLDPEQFF	TGTGCCAGCAGTTTACTAGACCCTGAGCAGTTCTTC
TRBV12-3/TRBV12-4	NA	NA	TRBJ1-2	CASTETGRGYGYTF	TGTGCCAGCACCGAGACAGGAAGAGGATATGGCTACACCTTC
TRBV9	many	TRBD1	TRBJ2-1	CASSKGTGVGYNEQFF	TGTGCCAGCAGCAAGGGGACAGGGGTCGGCTACAATGAGCAGTTCTTC
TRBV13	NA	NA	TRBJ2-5	CASNQESGGKGETQYF	TGTGCCAGCAACCAGGAGTCCGGCGGGAAAGGAGAGACCCAGTACTTC
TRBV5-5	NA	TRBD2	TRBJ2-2	CASSPPGAGKFTGELFF	TGTGCCAGCAGCCCCCCCGGAGCGGGGAAATTCACCGGGGAGCTGTTTTTT
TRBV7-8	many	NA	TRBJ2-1	CASSFGLDEQFF	TGTGCCAGCAGCTTCGGGTTGGATGAGCAGTTCTTC
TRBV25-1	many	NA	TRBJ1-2	CASSEYRGGYTF	TGTGCCAGCAGTGAATACCGGGGGGGCTACACCTTC
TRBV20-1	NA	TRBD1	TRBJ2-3	CSAPGQGRTDTQYF	TGCAGTGCCCCGGGACAGGGACGCACAGATACGCAGTATTTT
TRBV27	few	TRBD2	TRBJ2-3	CASSSPGLAGDTSTDTQYF	TGTGCCAGCAGTTCCCCGGGACTAGCGGGGGATACTAGCACAGATACGCAGTATTTT
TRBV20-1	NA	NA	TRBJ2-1	CSARDLRSTISYNEQFF	TGCAGTGCTAGAGATCTGAGATCCACCATCTCCTACAATGAGCAGTTCTTC
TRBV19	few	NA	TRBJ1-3	CASSTLGEAVNTIYF	TGTGCCAGTAGTACGCTCGGAGAGGCGGTAAACACCATATATTTT
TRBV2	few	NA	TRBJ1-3	CASSELSSGNTIYF	TGTGCCAGCAGTGAACTGAGCTCTGGAAACACCATATATTTT
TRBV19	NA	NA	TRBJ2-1	CASSIGGMAARHEQFF	TGTGCCAGTAGTATAGGGGGTATGGCGGCTAGGCATGAGCAGTTCTTC
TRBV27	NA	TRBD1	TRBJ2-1	CASSYDRGRVNEQFF	TGTGCCAGCAGTTACGACAGGGGGCGCGTCAATGAGCAGTTCTTC
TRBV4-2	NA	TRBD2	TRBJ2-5	CASSQDRGGLQETQYF	TGTGCCAGCAGCCAAGATCGCGGGGGTCTTCAAGAGACCCAGTACTTC
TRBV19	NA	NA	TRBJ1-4	CASSSPRGEKLFF	TGTGCCAGTAGCTCCCCCAGGGGTGAAAAACTGTTTTTT